This T cell receptor beta chain was recorded in a study of long-term antiretroviral therapy in people with HIV. Study-level background: Earliest sampling preceded the 2015 immediate-ART recommendation by about a decade.

General observations from the study: The data indicate that diversity increased after ART but remained below transplant donor controls. Clonal expansions arising prior to ART prevailed in the repertoire at every time point.

An immunoSEQ assay, version v3.0, was performed at survey level. Profiling relied on immunoSEQ multiplex PCR, and the TCRdb table lists in-frame clones only, not all of them. The sample has around 20,000 clones, around 86% seen once. A note on this clone: Its antigen is undetermined.

The receptor was isolated from a young man with HIV. The sequences come from unsorted PBMCs, collected 0.2 years before starting antiretroviral therapy.

The CDR3 DNA follows: TGTGCCAGTAGTAAACTCCTAGACGGGAACACCGGGGAGCTGTTTTTT. Translated: CASSKLLDGNTGELFF. V usage is TRBV19 and J usage is TRBJ2-2, with D unclear. CDR1 and CDR2 from the germline V gene are LNHDA and SQIVND (reference sequence). The CDR3 runs 16 residues. V was pared by 4 bases and J by 1 base, with 13 bases between.